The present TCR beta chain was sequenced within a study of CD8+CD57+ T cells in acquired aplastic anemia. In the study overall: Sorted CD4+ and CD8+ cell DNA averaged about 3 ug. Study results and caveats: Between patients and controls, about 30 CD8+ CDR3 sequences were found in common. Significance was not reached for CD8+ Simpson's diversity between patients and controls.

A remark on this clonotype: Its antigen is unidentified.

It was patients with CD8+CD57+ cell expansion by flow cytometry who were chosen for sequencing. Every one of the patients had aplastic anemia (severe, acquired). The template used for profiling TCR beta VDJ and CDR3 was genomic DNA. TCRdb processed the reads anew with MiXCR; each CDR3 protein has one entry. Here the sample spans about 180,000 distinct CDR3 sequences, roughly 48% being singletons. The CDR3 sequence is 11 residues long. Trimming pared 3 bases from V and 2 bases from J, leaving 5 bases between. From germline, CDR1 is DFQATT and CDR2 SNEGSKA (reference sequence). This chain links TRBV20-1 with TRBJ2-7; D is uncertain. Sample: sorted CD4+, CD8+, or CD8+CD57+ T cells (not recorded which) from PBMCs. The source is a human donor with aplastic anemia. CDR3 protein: CSASDTYEQYF. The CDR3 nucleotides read TGCAGTGCTAGTGATACCTACGAGCAGTACTTC.